Presented here are 2 T cell receptor beta chains from one specimen sequenced in a study of molecular identifiers for immune sequencing clone quantification. A single record per CDR3 protein comes from TCRdb applying MiXCR to the PCR reads. The sample has around 40,000 distinct CDR3 sequences, about 19% seen once. Source material: naive CD8+ T cells from blood, with Jurkat cell RNA spiked in. Subset meaning: FACS-sorted CD8+CD4-CCR7+CD45RA+ naive T cells. The receptor set was obtained from a human donor in good health. Some libraries in this study had Jurkat cell RNA spiked in.

This clonotype has ten or more counts. This CDR3 is CASKASGGAYSEQYF. CDR3 bases: TGTGCCAGCAAGGCTAGCGGGGGGGCCTACTCCGAGCAGTACTTC. This chain uses TRBV2 with TRBJ2-7, with 12 bases matching TRBD2. Per the germline V gene, CDR1 is SNHLY and CDR2 is FYNNEI. The CDR3 loop spans 15 amino acids. Trimming cost V 7 bases and J 6 bases; bases outside gene matches: 10.

This clonotype was picked up many times. This chain links TRBV4-1 with TRBJ2-3; 14 bases match TRBD2. The germline V gene encodes CDR1 MGHRA and CDR2 YSYEKL. The CDR3 covers 16 residues. With 4 bases clipped from V and 6 bases from J, the junction kept 6 bases outside the gene matches. The CDR3 loop is CASSPGLAGVRDTQYF. The CDR3 region has the DNA TGCGCCAGCAGCCCGGGACTAGCGGGAGTACGGGATACGCAGTATTTT.